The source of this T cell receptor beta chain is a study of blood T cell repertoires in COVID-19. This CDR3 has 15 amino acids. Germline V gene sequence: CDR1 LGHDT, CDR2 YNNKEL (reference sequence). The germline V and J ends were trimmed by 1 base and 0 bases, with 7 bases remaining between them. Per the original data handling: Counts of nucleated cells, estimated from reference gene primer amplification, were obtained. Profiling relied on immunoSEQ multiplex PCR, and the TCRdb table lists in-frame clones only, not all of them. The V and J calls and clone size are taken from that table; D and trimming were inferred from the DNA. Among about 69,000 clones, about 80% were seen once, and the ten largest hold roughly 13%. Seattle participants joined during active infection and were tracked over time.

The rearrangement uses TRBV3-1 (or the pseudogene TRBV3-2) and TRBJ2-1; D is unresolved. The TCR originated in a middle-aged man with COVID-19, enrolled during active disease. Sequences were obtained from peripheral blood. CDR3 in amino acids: CASSQGGSSYNEQFF. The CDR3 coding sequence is TGTGCCAGCAGCCAAGGTGGCAGCTCCTACAATGAGCAGTTCTTC.